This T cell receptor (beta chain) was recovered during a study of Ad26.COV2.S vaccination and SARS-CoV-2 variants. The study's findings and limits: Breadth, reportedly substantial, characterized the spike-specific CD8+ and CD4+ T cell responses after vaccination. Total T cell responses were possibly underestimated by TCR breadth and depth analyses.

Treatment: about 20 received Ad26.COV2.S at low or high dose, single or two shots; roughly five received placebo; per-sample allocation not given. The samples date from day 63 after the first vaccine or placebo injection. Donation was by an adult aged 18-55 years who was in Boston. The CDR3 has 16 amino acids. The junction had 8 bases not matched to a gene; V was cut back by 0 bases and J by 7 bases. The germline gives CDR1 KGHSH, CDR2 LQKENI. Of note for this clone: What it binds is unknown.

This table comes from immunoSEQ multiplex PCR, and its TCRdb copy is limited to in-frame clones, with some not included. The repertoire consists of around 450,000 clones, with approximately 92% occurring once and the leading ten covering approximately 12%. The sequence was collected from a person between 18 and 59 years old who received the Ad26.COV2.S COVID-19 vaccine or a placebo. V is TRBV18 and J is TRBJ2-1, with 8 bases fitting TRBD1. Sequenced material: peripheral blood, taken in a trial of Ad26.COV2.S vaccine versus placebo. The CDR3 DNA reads TGTGCCAGCTCACCACCCCAGGGGGCCTTAAGGAATGAGCAGTTCTTC. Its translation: CASSPPQGALRNEQFF.